What follows are 10 T cell receptor beta chains derived from one specimen sequenced in a study of blood T cell repertoires in COVID-19. The method was immunoSEQ multiplex PCR; TCRdb's version includes in-frame clones alone and lacks a portion of them. This table holds some 300,000 clones, roughly 80% found once. The sequenced sample was peripheral blood. Receptor source: a woman between 50 and 59 years old with active or convalescent COVID-19.

The V call is TRBV7-2, the J call TRBJ2-5, with 8 bases fitting TRBD2. V dropped 1 base and J dropped 0; count of bases not matched to a gene: 13. This CDR3 comprises 19 residues. CDR1 and CDR2 from the germline V gene are SGHTA and FQGNSA. The chain's CDR3 is CASSLVPGRARRYQETQYF. For the CDR3, the DNA is TGTGCCAGCAGCTTAGTACCCGGGAGGGCCAGGAGGTACCAAGAGACCCAGTACTTC.

This chain joins TRBV6-6 and TRBJ2-3, with 12 nucleotides matching TRBD2. Germline V lookup: CDR1 MNHNY, CDR2 SVGAGI (reference sequence). CDR3 length equals 19 residues. V dropped 5 bases and J dropped 2; count of bases not matched to a gene: 14. The CDR3 reads CASSLDPTSGSTVTDTQYF. In nucleotides, the CDR3 is TGTGCCAGCAGTCTTGACCCGACTAGCGGGAGCACCGTCACAGATACGCAGTATTTT.

The chain recombines TRBV19 with TRBJ2-1; maybe TRBD1 (5 bases). The CDR3 consists of 14 residues. Looked up from germline, CDR1 is LNHDA and CDR2 is SQIVND (reference sequence). The V gene lost 1 base and the J gene lost 1 base, with 5 bases spanning the gap. DNA for the CDR3: TGTGCCAGTAGTATAGGACAGTCCTACAATGAGCAGTTCTTC. Residues: CASSIGQSYNEQFF. The full variable domain, its missing parts supplied by reference TRBV19 and TRBJ2-1, is DGGITQSPKYLFRKEGQNVTLSCEQNLNHDAMYWYRQDPGQGLRLIYYSQIVNDFQKGDIAEGYSVSREKKESFPLTVTSAQKNPTAFYLCASSIGQSYNEQFFGPGTRLTVL.

The rearrangement links TRBV28 to TRBJ2-4; D assignment may be TRBD1 or TRBD2 (5 bases each). The CDR3 covers 12 residues. V lost 10 bases and J 6 bases, leaving 13 bases between the germline ends. The V gene's germline CDR1 is MDHEN and CDR2 SYDVKM. The chain's CDR3 is CATRESVNIQYF. The CDR3 nucleotides are TGTGCCACCAGGGAGTCAGTAAACATTCAGTACTTC.

This clone was counted a single time. Other nucleotide sequences in the sample specify the same CDR3. This sequence joins TRBV4-2 and TRBJ2-1; 9 positions agree with TRBD2. CDR1 is LGHNA, CDR2 YNFKEQ, per germline. The CDR3 contains 16 residues. V gave up 0 bases and J gave up 4 bases; unmatched junction bases: 4. Written as DNA, the CDR3 is TGTGCCAGCAGCCAAGAAGGACTAGCGCTTTACAATGAGCAGTTCTTC. Protein sequence: CASSQEGLALYNEQFF.

The chain uses TRBV3-1 (or the pseudogene TRBV3-2) and TRBJ1-2; D gene uncertain. V lost 1 base and J 4 bases, leaving 10 bases between the germline ends. CDR3 length equals 14 residues. The germline gives CDR1 LGHDT, CDR2 YNNKEL (reference sequence). As DNA, the CDR3 is TGTGCCAGCAGCCAAGTGTCAGACTTCTATGGCTACACCTTC. It translates to CASSQVSDFYGYTF.

To note about this clone: In the same sample, other DNA sequences code for this CDR3. The chain joins TRBV27 to TRBJ1-1, with D tentatively TRBD1 (5 bases). The CDR3 sequence is 15 residues long. V lost 2 bases to trimming and J lost 4 bases, with 14 bases between them. Germline CDR1 is MNHEY and CDR2 is SMNVEV (reference sequence). The CDR3 DNA is TGTGCCAGCAGTTTACTTGCGGGGGGGGGCACTGAAGCTTTCTTT. Translated: CASSLLAGGGTEAFF.

The chain combines TRBV30 with TRBJ2-5; possible D gene TRBD1, 6 bases. Germline-derived CDR1 and CDR2 are GTSNPN and SVGIG (reference sequence). Trimming pared 2 bases from V and 5 bases from J, leaving 12 bases between. This CDR3 contains 13 residues. The CDR3 nucleotides read TGTGCCTGGAGTCGGGACATCAGGGAGACCCAGTACTTC. Translated: CAWSRDIRETQYF.

This clone was seen just once. The chain employs TRBV7-9 and TRBJ2-5; 8 bases are a match to TRBD1. Trimming at V came to 5 bases and at J to 7 bases, leaving 12 bases not matched to a gene. The germline V gene has CDR1 SEHNR and CDR2 FQNEAQ (reference sequence). The CDR3 runs 15 residues. The CDR3 spells CASSRTGGTSLTQYF. As DNA, the CDR3 is TGTGCCAGCAGCCGAACAGGGGGGACCTCGTTGACCCAGTACTTC.

The chain joins TRBV6-5 to TRBJ1-1; D gene ambiguous. Germline V CDR1 and CDR2: MNHEY, SVGAGI. V was trimmed by 6 bases and J by 4 bases, leaving 6 bases between them. The length of the CDR3 is 11 residues. The CDR3 here is CASRSITEAFF. The CDR3 region has the DNA TGTGCCAGCAGGAGTATCACTGAAGCTTTCTTT.